Given below is one TCR beta chain in context. Its antigen is currently unknown. The sample belongs to a study of regulatory and conventional T cells in RAG deficiency. Germline V gene lookup returns CDR1 KGHSH and CDR2 LQKENI. The CDR3 runs to 15 residues. Trimming cost V 3 bases and J 5 bases; bases outside gene matches: 9. Study findings and constraints: In Omenn syndrome, Treg and Tconv repertoires overlapped >85%. Omenn CD25-high CD127-low cells may be activated cells, not true Tregs.

The sorted conventional CD4+ T cells were CD25-low and CD127-high, with genomic DNA sequenced. Sequencing used immunoSEQ multiplex PCR; TCRdb keeps in-frame clones, though not all of them. The repertoire includes just over 30,000 clones, approximately 96% of them detected once, and 0.35% sits in the top ten. These data also formed part of another study, on regulatory T cells. As that report states: Amplification used 52 TRBV primers and 13 TRBJ primers. In patients, unique TRB V-J pairs were restricted and V/J usage skewed, especially in Tregs.

Source material: CD25- CD4+ T cells sorted from blood. This TCR was recovered from a human donor in good health. The chain employs TRBV18 and TRBJ2-5; 7 nucleotides agree with TRBD1. CDR3 sequence reads: CASSPITDRWETQYF. DNA of the CDR3: TGTGCCAGCTCACCGATCACGGACAGGTGGGAGACCCAGTACTTC.